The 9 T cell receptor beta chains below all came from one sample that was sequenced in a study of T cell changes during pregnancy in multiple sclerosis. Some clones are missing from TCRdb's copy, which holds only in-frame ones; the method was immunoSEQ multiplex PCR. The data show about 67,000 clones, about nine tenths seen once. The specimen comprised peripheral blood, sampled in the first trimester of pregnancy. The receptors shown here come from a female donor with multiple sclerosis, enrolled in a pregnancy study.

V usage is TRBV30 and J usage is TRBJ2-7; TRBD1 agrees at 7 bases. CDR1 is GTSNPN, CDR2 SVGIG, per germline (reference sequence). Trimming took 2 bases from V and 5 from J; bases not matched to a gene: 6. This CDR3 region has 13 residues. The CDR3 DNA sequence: TGTGCCTGGAGTAAAGGGGGCGCGGACGAGCAGTACTTC. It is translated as CAWSKGGADEQYF.

In nucleotides, the CDR3 is TGTGCCATCAGGGGACAGGGCGCGAACACCGGGGAGCTGTTTTTT. This encodes CAIRGQGANTGELFF. The V call is TRBV10-3, the J call TRBJ2-2; 9 bases are shared with TRBD1. CDR3 length equals 15 residues. Germline V CDR1 and CDR2: ENHRY, SYGVKD. Trimming removed 6 bases from V and 0 bases from J; junction bases left unmatched: 2.

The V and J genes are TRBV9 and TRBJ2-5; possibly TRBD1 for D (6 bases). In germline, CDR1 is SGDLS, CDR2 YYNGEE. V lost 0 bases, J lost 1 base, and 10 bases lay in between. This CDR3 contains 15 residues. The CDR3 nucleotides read TGTGCCAGCAGCGTAGAGGACAGATTCCAAGAGACCCAGTACTTC. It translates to CASSVEDRFQETQYF.

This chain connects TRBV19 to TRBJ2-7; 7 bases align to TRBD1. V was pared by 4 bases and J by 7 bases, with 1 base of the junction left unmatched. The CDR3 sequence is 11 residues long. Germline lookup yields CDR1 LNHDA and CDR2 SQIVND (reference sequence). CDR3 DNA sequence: TGTGCCAGTAGTACGACAGGGGAGCAGTACTTC. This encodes CASSTTGEQYF. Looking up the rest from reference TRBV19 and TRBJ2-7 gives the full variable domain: DGGITQSPKYLFRKEGQNVTLSCEQNLNHDAMYWYRQDPGQGLRLIYYSQIVNDFQKGDIAEGYSVSREKKESFPLTVTSAQKNPTAFYLCASSTTGEQYFGPGTRLTVT.

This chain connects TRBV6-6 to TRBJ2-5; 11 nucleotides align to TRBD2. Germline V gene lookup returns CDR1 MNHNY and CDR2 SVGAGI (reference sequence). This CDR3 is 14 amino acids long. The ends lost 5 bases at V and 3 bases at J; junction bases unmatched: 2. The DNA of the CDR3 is TGTGCCAGCAGTCGTAGCGGGGGGGAAGAGACCCAGTACTTC. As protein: CASSRSGGEETQYF.

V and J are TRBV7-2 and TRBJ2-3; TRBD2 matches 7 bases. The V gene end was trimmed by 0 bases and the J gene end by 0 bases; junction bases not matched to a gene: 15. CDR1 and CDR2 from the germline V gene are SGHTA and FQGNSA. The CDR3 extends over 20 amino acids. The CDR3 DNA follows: TGTGCCAGCAGCTTAGCCCCCTATCGACTAGCCTGGCCGAGCACAGATACGCAGTATTTT. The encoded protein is CASSLAPYRLAWPSTDTQYF.

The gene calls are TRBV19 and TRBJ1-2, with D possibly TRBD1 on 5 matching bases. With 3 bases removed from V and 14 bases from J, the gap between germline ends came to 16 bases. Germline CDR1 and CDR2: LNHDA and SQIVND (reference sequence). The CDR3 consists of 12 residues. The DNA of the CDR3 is TGTGCCAGTAGTATTGGACACGGCGGGGGAACCTTC. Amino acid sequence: CASSIGHGGGTF.

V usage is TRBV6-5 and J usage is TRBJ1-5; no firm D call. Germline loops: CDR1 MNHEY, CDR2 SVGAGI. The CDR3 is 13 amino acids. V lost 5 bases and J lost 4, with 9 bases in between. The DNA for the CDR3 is TGTGCCAGCAGTGGAGGGTATAATCAGCCCCAGCATTTT. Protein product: CASSGGYNQPQHF.

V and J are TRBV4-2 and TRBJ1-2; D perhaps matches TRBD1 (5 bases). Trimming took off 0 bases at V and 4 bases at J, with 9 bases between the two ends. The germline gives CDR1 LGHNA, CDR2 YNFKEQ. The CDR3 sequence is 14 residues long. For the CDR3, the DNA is TGTGCCAGCAGCCAAGAAGGGGCATCCTATGGCTACACCTTC. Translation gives CASSQEGASYGYTF.